The 10 T cell receptor beta chains in this list originate from one sample, sequenced in a study of T-cell reconstitution after alpha-beta-depleted transplantation in children. Unique molecular identifiers featured in how the TCRbeta library was prepared. From the PCR reads, TCRdb called clonotypes with MiXCR, one entry per CDR3 protein. This sample has about 500,000 distinct CDR3 sequences, with approximately 32% found just once. Sequencing was performed on PBMCs from the stem cell graft donor, taken from the stem cell graft. The source of these receptors is a human donor who donated a stem cell graft to a child with aplastic anemia.

In this sample, this clonotype turned up a few times. This sequence joins TRBV29-1 and TRBJ2-7; TRBD1 matches 9 bases. CDR1 SQVTM and CDR2 ANQGSEA come from the germline V gene. CDR3 size: 12 residues. Unmatched junction bases numbered 9, after V lost 5 bases and J lost 10 bases. CDR3 residues: CSVRGTGRPQYF. In DNA, the CDR3 is TGCAGCGTTCGCGGGACAGGGCGCCCCCAGTACTTC.

The CDR3 reads CASSYSGGSYEQYF. The DNA of the CDR3 is TGTGCCAGCAGTTACTCTGGGGGATCCTACGAGCAGTACTTC. The chain has TRBV6-5 and TRBJ2-7; D may correspond to TRBD1 or TRBD2 (5 bases each). CDR3 length equals 14 residues. Germline V gene lookup returns CDR1 MNHEY and CDR2 SVGAGI. V lost 0 bases and J 1 base, leaving 7 bases between the germline ends.

This chain uses TRBV7-9 with TRBJ2-1; the D is unclear. There are 14 residues in the CDR3. The germline V gene has CDR1 SEHNR and CDR2 FQNEAQ (reference sequence). Trimming took 1 base from V and 7 from J, leaving 11 bases between them. The CDR3 reads CASSLGVDWNEQFF. The CDR3 coding sequence is TGTGCCAGCAGCTTAGGGGTGGATTGGAATGAGCAGTTCTTC.

J is TRBJ2-3 and V is TRBV7-2; D might be TRBD1 (6 bases). CDR1 SGHTA and CDR2 FQGNSA come from the germline V gene. The CDR3 has 17 amino acids. Trimming shortened V by 4 bases and J by 4 bases, and 21 bases separated the two germline ends. The CDR3 reads CASSWAATGNAADTQYF. The DNA of the CDR3 is TGTGCCAGCAGCTGGGCCGCAACAGGGAATGCGGCAGATACGCAGTATTTT.

This sequence joins TRBV20-1 and TRBJ1-2; the match to TRBD1 covers 12 bases. Trimming removed 0 bases from V and 6 bases from J; junction bases left unmatched: 2. Germline CDR1 DFQATT, CDR2 SNEGSKA (reference sequence). CDR3 size: 14 residues. CDR3 region: CSARDRDRGHGYTF. The CDR3 nucleotides are TGCAGTGCTAGAGATCGGGACAGGGGGCATGGCTACACCTTC.

The gene calls are TRBV7-9 and TRBJ1-2, with unresolved D. Germline lookup yields CDR1 SEHNR and CDR2 FQNEAQ (reference sequence). This CDR3 is 13 amino acids long. Between the trimmed V and J ends, which lost 6 bases and 8 bases, there was a span of 16 bases. The CDR3 reads CASRPDGDGGYTF. CDR3 sequence (DNA): TGTGCCAGCAGACCGGACGGGGATGGAGGCTACACCTTC.

This chain uses TRBV4-3 with TRBJ2-4; D is unclear. Germline CDR1 is LGHNA and CDR2 is YSLEER. V lost 0 bases and J lost 8, with 17 bases in between. The CDR3 covers 16 residues. This CDR3 reads CASSQDYWPTVDIQYF. The CDR3 bases are TGCGCCAGCAGCCAAGATTATTGGCCAACAGTAGACATTCAGTACTTC.

This clonotype was observed a handful of times. V usage is TRBV20-1 and J usage is TRBJ1-1, with a weak D call TRBD1 (5 bases). Trimming took 2 bases from V and 2 from J, leaving 12 bases between them. This CDR3 spans 14 amino acids. CDR1 and CDR2 from the germline V gene are DFQATT and SNEGSKA (reference sequence). The CDR3 sequence is CSARIGQINTEAFF. As DNA, the CDR3 is TGCAGTGCTAGAATAGGACAAATAAACACTGAAGCTTTCTTT.

This chain connects TRBV10-3 to TRBJ1-5; 7 nucleotides agree with TRBD1. The CDR3 sequence is 14 residues long. Germline V CDR1 and CDR2: ENHRY, SYGVKD. V lost 6 bases and J lost 2; bases outside the gene matches: 4. CDR3 DNA sequence: TGTGCCATCAGCGCCGGGACAGGCAATCAGCCCCAGCATTTT. Amino acids: CAISAGTGNQPQHF.

The chain joins TRBV12-3 or TRBV12-4 to TRBJ1-3; no definite D call. The V end was cut by 6 bases, the J end by 0 bases, with 15 bases between. The CDR3 contains 16 residues. The CDR3 region is CASSIPPGSSGNTIYF. In DNA form, the CDR3 reads TGTGCCAGCAGCATCCCGCCGGGAAGCTCTGGAAACACCATATATTTT.